This T cell receptor (beta chain) was sequenced for a study of T cell repertoires in cytomegalovirus infection (dated by TCRdb to 2018 to 2020). Notes on the research overall: Donor HLA type was relevant to the analysis, as public TCR beta signatures indicated carriage of CMV infection together with the matching HLA type. Findings and caveats that apply to the study as a whole: The ex vivo response was dominated by HLA-C-restricted CMV-specific TCR beta clonotypes, and the single most frequent clonotype in two of eight donors was supplied by these HLA-C-restricted clonotypes. In both this cohort and an independent roughly 400-donor cohort, the cumulative frequency of public TCR beta family members distinguished carriers of CMV infection plus the relevant HLA type.

Taken from the germline V gene, the CDR1 and CDR2 loops are SQVTM and ANQGSEA. V has 7 bases trimmed and J has 3 bases trimmed; junction bases matching no gene number 7. From the cysteine through the phenylalanine, the CDR3 covers 13 amino acids. The read is trimmed to its CDR3 DNA, 39 bases read in frame from base 1. With respect to this clonotype: Its antigen target is currently unknown. The record has no base qualities; no much larger clone is one base away.

This sample was sequenced with an Illumina HiSeq 1500. Clones were called with MiXCR by TCRdb after fastp trimmed the public reads at Q25, and only in-frame beta chains were retained. Each entry is one CDR3 protein sequence, shown with its most common DNA and genes. This sample has around 740,000 distinct CDR3 sequences in its table, and roughly 35% of those were observed once. The ten largest make up 2.5% to 3% of the sample. The sequence was obtained from a human donor in good health (CMV status not recorded). Some clones in this sample may be carry-over from other donors' samples. Sequenced sample: PBMCs. The rearrangement combines TRBV29-1 with TRBJ2-3; 7 central nucleotides agree with TRBD1. The DNA sequence reads TGCAGCGCAGCGCCAGGGGGAACAGATACGCAGTATTTT. Its protein reads: CSAAPGGTDTQYF.